These 15 T cell receptor beta chains came from one sample sequenced in a study of blood T cells in healthy people across ages. Next came a second PCR, run for roughly 6 to 11 cycles, which used a sample-barcoded 5' primer along with a J-beta primer mix. MiXCR was run by TCRdb on the 5' RACE reads, yielding one entry per CDR3 protein. The repertoire has 850,000 to 1,000,000 distinct CDR3 sequences, 51% of them found once; the top ten carry around a fifth. The sequenced sample was blood. These TCRs come from a woman aged 60 to 75 in good health.

In this sample, this clonotype turned up a few times. This chain joins TRBV20-1 and TRBJ2-4, with 8 nucleotides matching TRBD1. The J segment lost 9 bases and the V segment lost 3 bases, leaving 10 bases of the junction unmatched. Germline V gives CDR1 DFQATT, CDR2 SNEGSKA (reference sequence). This CDR3 spans 14 amino acids. CDR3 DNA: TGCAGTGCTAGTGTCACAGGGGGAAAACCCATTCAGTACTTC. Translated: CSASVTGGKPIQYF.

The V gene is TRBV4-3, the J gene TRBJ2-1; tentatively, D is TRBD1 (5 bases). The end of the DNA aligns better with TRBJ2-7, so the J call may be wrong. There are 13 residues in the CDR3. Germline V CDR1 and CDR2: LGHNA, YSLEER. Written as DNA, the CDR3 is TGCGCCAGCAGCCAACAGGGTGACAATGAGCAGTACTTC. Amino acids: CASSQQGDNEQYF.

This clonotype was seen only a few times. The chain is built from TRBV20-1 and TRBJ2-4; TRBD2 matches at 12 bases. The end of the DNA is better explained by TRBJ2-7, so the J call may be wrong. CDR1 is DFQATT, CDR2 SNEGSKA, per germline (reference sequence). The length of the CDR3 is 18 residues. The CDR3 nucleotides read TGCAGTGCTAGAGATCATTCGACTAGCGGGAGTTCCCCCTACGAGCAGTACTTC. Translating gives CSARDHSTSGSSPYEQYF.

The genes are TRBV7-2 and TRBJ2-3; the D is unclear. The CDR3 is made up of 10 amino acids. CDR1 and CDR2 from the germline V gene are SGHTA and FQGNSA. The ends were cut back, 10 bases at V and 2 bases at J, with 4 bases in the middle. Written as DNA, the CDR3 is TGTGCCATACTCACAGATACGCAGTATTTT. Translating it yields CAILTDTQYF.

J is TRBJ2-7 and V is TRBV5-1; D unresolved. V was clipped by 2 bases and J by 6 bases, with 15 bases between them. The CDR3 is 14 amino acids. The germline V gene has CDR1 SGHRS and CDR2 YFSETQ. The CDR3 spells CASSFNPDQPEQYF. The DNA for the CDR3 is TGCGCCAGCAGCTTTAACCCAGATCAGCCCGAGCAGTACTTC.

The rearrangement uses TRBV28 and TRBJ2-5; D possibly corresponds to TRBD1 (6 bases). CDR1 and CDR2 (germline): MDHEN, SYDVKM. The CDR3 has 13 amino acids. V lost 6 bases and J lost 7, with 15 bases in between. The CDR3 protein is CASSHREKGTQYF. The CDR3 region has the DNA TGTGCCAGCAGCCACAGGGAGAAGGGGACCCAGTACTTC. The full variable domain, with the rest looked up from reference TRBV28 and TRBJ2-5, is DVKVTQSSRYLVKRTGEKVFLECVQDMDHENMFWYRQDPGLGLRLIYFSYDVKMKEKGDIPEGYSVSREKKERFSLILESASTNQTSMYLCASSHREKGTQYFGPGTRLLVL.

The chain carries TRBV29-1 and TRBJ2-1; D unclear. Per germline, CDR1 SQVTM and CDR2 ANQGSEA. The CDR3 spans 10 residues. With 7 bases removed from V and 13 bases from J, the gap between germline ends came to 14 bases. The CDR3 DNA reads TGCAGCGGGATAACAGAGACCCAGTTCTTC. Protein product: CSGITETQFF.

V usage is TRBV7-2 and J usage is TRBJ2-1; 10 bases align to TRBD1. Germline V gene sequence: CDR1 SGHTA, CDR2 FQGNSA. The CDR3 totals 16 residues. J lost 6 bases, V lost 4 bases, and 9 bases had no gene match. CDR3 protein: CASSSDRGSVGNEQFF. CDR3 DNA sequence: TGTGCCAGCAGCTCGGACAGGGGGTCGGTTGGCAATGAGCAGTTCTTC.

Comments on this clonotype: One junction end does not reproduce the germline sequence, and a read error may be involved. The chain carries TRBV19 and TRBJ2-7; a weak D match, TRBD1 (5 bases). The CDR3 runs 15 residues. Per germline, CDR1 LNHDA and CDR2 SQIVND (reference sequence). CDR3 in amino acids: CASSIGGHPSYGQYF. The CDR3, as DNA: TGTGCCAGTAGTATAGGAGGACATCCCTCCTACGGGCAGTACTTC.

The chain is built from TRBV6-2 or TRBV6-3 and TRBJ1-6; no definite D call. V was pared by 6 bases and J by 0 bases, with 15 bases between. Germline CDR1 is MNHEY and CDR2 is SVGEGT. The CDR3 totals 17 residues. CDR3 amino acids: CASSEREVRSYNSPLHF. In nucleotides, the CDR3 is TGTGCCAGCAGCGAGCGGGAGGTTCGCTCCTATAATTCACCCCTCCACTTT.

This clonotype was seen a few times. The CDR3 DNA sequence: TGCGCCAGCACCCACAACCGGGGAGATCAGCCCCAGCATTTT. This translates into CASTHNRGDQPQHF. This chain uses TRBV10-2 with TRBJ1-5, with D unresolved. V gave up 7 bases and J gave up 5 bases, with 15 bases separating them. The CDR3 has 14 amino acids. CDR1 is WSHSY, CDR2 SAAADI, per germline.

In its sample, this clonotype was seen a few times. The V gene is TRBV15, the J gene TRBJ2-1, with TRBD1 identical over 7 bases. The V and J ends lost 0 bases and 4 bases, in that order; junction bases with no gene match: 9. From germline, CDR1 is LNHNV and CDR2 YYDKDF (reference sequence). CDR3 length: 17 amino acids. CDR3 residues: CATSRDRVGGAYNEQFF. Here the CDR3 DNA reads TGTGCCACCAGCAGAGATCGTGTAGGGGGCGCATACAATGAGCAGTTCTTC.

The chain recombines TRBV7-6 with TRBJ2-7, with 10 bases matching TRBD2. Trimming took 4 bases from V and 0 from J; bases not matched to a gene: 15. CDR3 length: 19 residues. Germline V gives CDR1 SGHVS, CDR2 FNYEAQ. The chain's CDR3 is CASSSSTSGTPEASYEQYF. DNA for the CDR3: TGTGCCAGCAGCTCAAGCACTAGCGGGACCCCAGAGGCCTCCTACGAGCAGTACTTC.

This clonotype was seen once. The genes are TRBV29-1 and TRBJ2-5; D perhaps matches TRBD2 (5 bases). The CDR3 is 14 amino acids. Germline loops: CDR1 SQVTM, CDR2 ANQGSEA. The V gene lost 8 bases and the J gene lost 11 bases, with 27 bases spanning the gap. CDR3 amino acids: CSLRRSAASNEQYF. The DNA for the CDR3 is TGCAGCCTTCGTAGGTCAGCGGCCAGCAATGAGCAGTACTTC.

The chain carries TRBV30 and TRBJ1-2, with D unclear. Germline CDR1 reads GTSNPN; CDR2 reads SVGIG (reference sequence). V lost 8 bases, J lost 1 base, and 14 bases lay in between. This CDR3 has 13 residues. The CDR3, as DNA: TGTGCCGGGGTCAGGACTATTAACTATGGCTACACCTTC. This sequence encodes CAGVRTINYGYTF.